This TCR beta chain was recorded in a study of early T cells in non-severe SARS-CoV-2 infection. Study-level information: Sequenced material consisted of bulk RNA (from unsorted whole blood), and chains were unpaired. Study observations and caveats: VDJdb matching skewed toward anti-spike CD8 responses, missing private and CD4 specificities.

This clonotype was found a few times. Its antigen is unknown. Separate cDNA molecules each had unique molecular identifiers attached to them. TCRdb reprocessed the 5' RACE reads via MiXCR and lists one record per CDR3 protein. The table lists under 85,000 distinct CDR3 sequences, 5% of them singletons. Sequenced material: whole blood, taken at baseline. The TCR sequence derives from an adult who was a healthcare worker with PCR-confirmed SARS-CoV-2 infection or an uninfected control (not recorded which).

The chain's CDR3 is CASSFGFGGGNYGYTF. CDR3 bases: TGTGCCAGCAGTTTTGGGTTTGGCGGGGGTAACTATGGCTACACCTTC. The V and J genes are TRBV12-3 or TRBV12-4 and TRBJ1-2; TRBD1 is a possible D gene (5 bases). Trimming cost V 3 bases and J 1 base, with 15 bases left between them. This CDR3 region has 16 residues.